This is a list of T cell receptor beta chains from one sample in a study of long-term antiretroviral therapy in people with HIV. Assay used: immunoSEQ multiplex PCR; TCRdb lists only in-frame clones, some missing. This sample has some 20,000 clones; around four fifths occur once, and the top ten carry 7% to 8.5%. The material sequenced was unsorted PBMCs, taken at the start of antiretroviral therapy, before treatment. Receptors originate from a middle-aged woman with HIV. Each CDR3 is given with its conserved first and last residue. The D gene is left open where the match is weak. Rows may omit the clone size; those that give it use once, few, many or a size class.

size: -
V: TRBV28
D: -
J: TRBJ2-2
DNA: TGTGCCAGCAGTAAGGACAAGGGGCGATCCACCGGGGAGCTGTTTTTT
CDR3: CASSKDKGRSTGELFF

size: -
V: TRBV19
D: -
J: TRBJ2-7
DNA: TGTCCTCCCGGAACCTTAACCTACGAGCAGTACTTC
CDR3: CPPGTLTYEQYF

size: -
V: TRBV7-9
D: TRBD1
J: TRBJ1-5
DNA: TGTGCCAGCAGCGGACAGGACAATCAGCCCCAGCATTTT
CDR3: CASSGQDNQPQHF

size: -
V: TRBV19
D: -
J: TRBJ1-2
DNA: TGTGCCAGTAGTGGTCAAAACTATGGCTACACCTTC
CDR3: CASSGQNYGYTF

size: -
V: TRBV6-5
D: TRBD2
J: TRBJ2-7
DNA: TGTGCCAGCAGATCCGGGACTAGCGGCTCCTACGAGCAGTACTTC
CDR3: CASRSGTSGSYEQYF

size: few
V: TRBV4-3
D: -
J: TRBJ1-1
DNA: TGCGCCAGCAGCCAAGCGGACAGCATGAACACTGAAGCTTTCTTT
CDR3: CASSQADSMNTEAFF

size: -
V: TRBV4-1
D: -
J: TRBJ2-2
DNA: TGCGCCAGCAGTTACAGGGCCTACGAACAGGGCGGGGAGCTGTTTTTT
CDR3: CASSYRAYEQGGELFF

size: -
V: TRBV7-2
D: -
J: TRBJ1-6
DNA: TGTGCCAGCACCCCCAGGGGCCACAATTCACCCCTCCACTTT
CDR3: CASTPRGHNSPLHF

size: few
V: TRBV4-1
D: -
J: TRBJ1-2
DNA: TGCGCCAGCAGCCAAGGGGCGGCAGTCCATCCCTTGGGCTACACCTTC
CDR3: CASSQGAAVHPLGYTF

size: -
V: TRBV4-3
D: TRBD1
J: TRBJ2-7
DNA: TGCGCCAGCAGCCAAGGGTACAGGGGCGAGCAGTACTTC
CDR3: CASSQGYRGEQYF

size: -
V: TRBV7-3
D: -
J: TRBJ2-5
DNA: TGTGCCAGCAGCTTAACGAGGGGGGCGGGGGAGACCCAGTACTTC
CDR3: CASSLTRGAGETQYF

size: -
V: TRBV6-5
D: -
J: TRBJ2-3
DNA: TGTGCCAGCAGTTTTGGGAATCCCTCCACAGATACGCAGTATTTT
CDR3: CASSFGNPSTDTQYF

size: -
V: TRBV7-9
D: TRBD2
J: TRBJ2-3
DNA: TGTGCCAGCAGCTTAGGGTCAGCGGGAAGCACAGATACGCAGTATTTT
CDR3: CASSLGSAGSTDTQYF

size: -
V: TRBV7-3
D: -
J: TRBJ2-7
DNA: TGTGCCAGCAGCTTAGCCAGGTCCTACGAGCAGTACTTC
CDR3: CASSLARSYEQYF

size: -
V: TRBV5-1
D: -
J: TRBJ2-3
DNA: TGCGCCAGCAGCCCTTTCCCGGGGGTAAGCACAGATACGCAGTATTTT
CDR3: CASSPFPGVSTDTQYF

size: -
V: TRBV5-1
D: -
J: TRBJ1-1
DNA: TGCGCCAGCTCCCGAGGGCCGGACGGTGAAGCTTTCTTT
CDR3: CASSRGPDGEAFF